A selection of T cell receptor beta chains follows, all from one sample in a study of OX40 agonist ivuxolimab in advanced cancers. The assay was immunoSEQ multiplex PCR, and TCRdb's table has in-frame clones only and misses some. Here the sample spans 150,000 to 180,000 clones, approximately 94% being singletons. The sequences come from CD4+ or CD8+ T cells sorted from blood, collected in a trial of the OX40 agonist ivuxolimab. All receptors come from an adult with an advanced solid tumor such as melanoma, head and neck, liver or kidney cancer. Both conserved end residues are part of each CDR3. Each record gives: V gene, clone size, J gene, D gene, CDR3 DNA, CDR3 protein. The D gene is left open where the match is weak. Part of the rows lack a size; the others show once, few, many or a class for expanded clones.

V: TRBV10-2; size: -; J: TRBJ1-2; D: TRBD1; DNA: TGCGCCAGCAGTGATCATCAAAGGGGGCTCGGCTACACCTTC; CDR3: CASSDHQRGLGYTF
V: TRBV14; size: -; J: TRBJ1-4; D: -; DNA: TGTGCCAGCAGCCAAGAACGGTTTAATGAAAAACTGTTTTTT; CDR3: CASSQERFNEKLFF
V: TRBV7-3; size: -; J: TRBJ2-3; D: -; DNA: TGTGCCAGCAGCTTCAGTTTAGATACGCAGTATTTT; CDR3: CASSFSLDTQYF
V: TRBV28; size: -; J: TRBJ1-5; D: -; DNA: TGTGGGGCGCGGACACTGAGGGATCAGCCCCAGCATTTT; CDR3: CGARTLRDQPQHF
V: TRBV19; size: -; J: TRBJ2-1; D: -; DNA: TGTGCCACCAGGGGGGACTACTCCTACAATGAGCAGTTCTTC; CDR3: CATRGDYSYNEQFF
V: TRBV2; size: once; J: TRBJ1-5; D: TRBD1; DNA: TGTGCCAGCAGTGGGGACAGGTATAGCAATCAGCCCCAGCATTTT; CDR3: CASSGDRYSNQPQHF
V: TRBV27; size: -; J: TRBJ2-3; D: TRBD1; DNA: TGTGCCAGCAGTAAGGGGACAGGGGGAATCACAGATACGCAGTATTTT; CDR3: CASSKGTGGITDTQYF
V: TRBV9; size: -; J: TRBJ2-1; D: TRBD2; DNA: TGTGCCAGCAGCATCGGGACTAGCGGAAATGAGCAGTTCTTC; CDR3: CASSIGTSGNEQFF
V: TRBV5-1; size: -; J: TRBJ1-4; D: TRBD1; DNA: TGCGCCAGCAGCTTACAGGGGCTCCATAATGAAAAACTGTTTTTT; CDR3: CASSLQGLHNEKLFF
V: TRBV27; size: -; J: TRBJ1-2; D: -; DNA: TGTGCCAGCAGCCTGGGTCTCAACTATGGCTACACCTTC; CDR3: CASSLGLNYGYTF
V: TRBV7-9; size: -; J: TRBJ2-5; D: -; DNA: TGTGCCAGCAGCTCCGGAAACAGGGTCCAAGAGACCCAGTACTTC; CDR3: CASSSGNRVQETQYF
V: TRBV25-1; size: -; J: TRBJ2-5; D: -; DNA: TGTGCCAGCAGTGAAGGGTGGGGTTTCCAAGAGACCCAGTACTTC; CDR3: CASSEGWGFQETQYF
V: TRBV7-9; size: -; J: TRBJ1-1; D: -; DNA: TGTGCCAGCAGCTTAGCGGGGAAAGTGGAGGAAAGGAACACTGAAGCTTTCTTT; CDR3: CASSLAGKVEERNTEAFF
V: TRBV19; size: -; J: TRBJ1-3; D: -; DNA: TGTGCCAGTAGCCTACAACGCTCTGGAAACACCATATATTTT; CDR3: CASSLQRSGNTIYF
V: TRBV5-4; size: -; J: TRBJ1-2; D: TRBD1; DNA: TGTGCCAGCAGCTTGGGACAGGGGAACTATGGCTACACCTTC; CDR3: CASSLGQGNYGYTF
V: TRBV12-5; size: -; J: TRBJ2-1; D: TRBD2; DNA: TGTGCTAGTGGTTTGCGGACTAGCGGGGGCAGCTCCTACAATGAGCAGTTCTTC; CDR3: CASGLRTSGGSSYNEQFF
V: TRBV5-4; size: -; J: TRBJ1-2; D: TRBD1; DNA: TGTGCCAGCAGCTGGGACAGTCAAATCAGCTATGGCTACACCTTC; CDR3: CASSWDSQISYGYTF
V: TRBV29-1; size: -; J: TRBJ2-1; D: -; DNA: TGCAGCGTTGAAGGTTTAGGGGGCTCCTACAATGAGCAGTTCTTC; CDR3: CSVEGLGGSYNEQFF
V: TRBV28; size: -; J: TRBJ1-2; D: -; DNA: TGTGCCAGCAGACCCGGAGGCACGGCTAACTATGGCTACACCTTC; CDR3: CASRPGGTANYGYTF
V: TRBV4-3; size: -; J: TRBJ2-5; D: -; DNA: TGCGCCAGCAGCCAGGGAGGCGGGGTAGAGGAGACCCAGTACTTC; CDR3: CASSQGGGVEETQYF
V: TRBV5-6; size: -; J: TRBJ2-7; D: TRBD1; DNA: TGTGCCAGCAGCTTGGAAGCCAGGGGGACCGAGCAGTACTTC; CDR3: CASSLEARGTEQYF
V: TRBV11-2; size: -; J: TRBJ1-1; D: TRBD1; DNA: TGTGCCAGCAGCGTAACAGGGGGCACTGAAGCTTTCTTT; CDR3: CASSVTGGTEAFF
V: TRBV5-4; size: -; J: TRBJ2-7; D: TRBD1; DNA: TGTGCCAGCAGCTCGAGGACAGGTTTGAGCTACGAGCAGTACTTC; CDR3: CASSSRTGLSYEQYF